This T cell receptor (beta chain) was identified in a study of blood T cells in healthy people across ages. Study-wide results and caveats: Both naive CD4+ cell counts and diversity were greater in long-lived donors than in aged donors.

As regards this clonotype: The antigen remains unidentified.

The authors ran a second PCR of 7 to 11 cycles using a sample-barcoded 5' primer and a J-beta primer mix. TCRdb reanalysed the 5' RACE reads using MiXCR and keeps one entry per CDR3 protein. The data show over a million distinct CDR3 sequences, about 40% seen once. The CDR3 has 15 amino acids. Germline values: CDR1 LGHDT, CDR2 YNNKEL (reference sequence). Input material: blood. The V gene is TRBV3-1, the J gene TRBJ2-5, with 8 bases identical to TRBD2. The J call may be wrong; the DNA end is better matched by TRBJ2-1. The receptor was isolated from a woman younger than 30 in good health. CDR3 bases: TGTGCCAGCAGCCAGTCACGGGGGGGCACAGAGACCCAGTTCTTC. Translating gives CASSQSRGGTETQFF.